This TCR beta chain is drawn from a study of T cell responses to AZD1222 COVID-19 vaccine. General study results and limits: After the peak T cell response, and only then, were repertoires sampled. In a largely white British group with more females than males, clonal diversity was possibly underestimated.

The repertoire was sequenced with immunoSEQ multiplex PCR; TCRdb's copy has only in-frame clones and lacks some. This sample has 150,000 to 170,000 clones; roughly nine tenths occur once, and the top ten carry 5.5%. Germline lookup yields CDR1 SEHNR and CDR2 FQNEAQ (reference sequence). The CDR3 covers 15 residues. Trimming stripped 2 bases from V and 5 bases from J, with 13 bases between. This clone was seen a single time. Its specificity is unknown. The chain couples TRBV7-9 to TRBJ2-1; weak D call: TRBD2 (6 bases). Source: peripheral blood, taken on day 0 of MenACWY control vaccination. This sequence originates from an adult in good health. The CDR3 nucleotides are TGTGCCAGCAGCTTAAGTCTCCCGGGGGACAATGAGCAGTTCTTC. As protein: CASSLSLPGDNEQFF.